These 10 T cell receptor beta chains originate from one sample sequenced in a study of human T cells and chemical hapten exposure. Time point: pre-sensitization, week 0. Treatment in this sample: therapeutic diphenylcyclopropenone sensitization with weekly scalp DPC. TCRdb independently ran MiXCR on the RACE reads; one entry per CDR3 protein. Among about 290,000 distinct CDR3 sequences listed, around 7% were seen once. Sample: whole blood, taken in connection with sensitization to the hapten diphenylcyclopropenone (DPC). The receptors come from a man younger than 30 with alopecia areata. Some clones in this sample may be carry-over from other donors' samples.

The rearrangement joins TRBV27 to TRBJ1-4, with 7 positions matching TRBD1. Germline V lookup: CDR1 MNHEY, CDR2 SMNVEV (reference sequence). The J segment lost 3 bases and the V segment lost 5 bases, leaving 12 bases of the junction unmatched. The CDR3 totals 17 residues. The CDR3 protein is CASSKLTGRNSNEKLFF. For the CDR3, the DNA is TGTGCCAGCAGTAAACTGACAGGGAGGAATTCTAATGAAAAACTGTTTTTT.

The rearrangement joins TRBV6-1 to TRBJ1-2, with TRBD1 matching over 9 bases. Trimming took 11 bases from V and 3 from J; bases not matched to a gene: 7. The V gene's germline CDR1 is MNHNS and CDR2 SASEGT. The CDR3 sequence is 13 residues long. Here the CDR3 DNA reads TGTGCCGGGATGAGGGACAGGGACTATGGCTACACCTTC. Its protein is CAGMRDRDYGYTF.

The sample holds a few counts of this clonotype. The rearrangement joins TRBV20-1 to TRBJ2-1; tentatively, D is TRBD2 (6 bases). V shed 7 bases and J shed 3 bases, with 10 bases lying between them. Germline V gene lookup returns CDR1 DFQATT and CDR2 SNEGSKA (reference sequence). The CDR3 loop spans 12 amino acids. CDR3 region: CSGEGLYNEQFF. Here the CDR3 DNA reads TGCAGTGGAGAGGGACTCTACAATGAGCAGTTCTTC.

The chain links TRBV4-3 to TRBJ2-1; the D is unclear. CDR3 length equals 14 residues. CDR1 LGHNA and CDR2 YSLEER come from the germline V gene. Trimming shortened V by 1 base and J by 5 bases, and 9 bases separated the two germline ends. In nucleotides, the CDR3 is TGCGCCAGCAGCCAAGGGGCACCGCACAATGAGCAGTTCTTC. This translates into CASSQGAPHNEQFF.

As to this clonotype: One junction end disagrees with the germline gene, perhaps due to a read error. V usage is TRBV10-3 and J usage is TRBJ1-1; TRBD1 is a possible D gene (6 bases). CDR1 and CDR2 from the germline V gene are ENHRY and SYGVKD. The CDR3 is 14 amino acids. The CDR3 DNA reads TGTGTCATCAGTGCACAGGGTTCGGGCACTGAAGCTTTCTTT. Residues: CVISAQGSGTEAFF.

The chain joins TRBV19 to TRBJ2-1, with D unclear. This CDR3 comprises 14 residues. Trimming left V 5 bases short and J 3 bases short, with 11 bases between. Germline CDR1 LNHDA, CDR2 SQIVND (reference sequence). This chain's CDR3 is CASSGPPFYNEQFF. The DNA for the CDR3 is TGTGCCAGTAGTGGGCCTCCTTTCTACAATGAGCAGTTCTTC.

This clonotype was recorded a few times. The rearrangement joins TRBV20-1 to TRBJ1-1; possible D gene TRBD1, 6 bases. This CDR3 comprises 14 residues. Germline V gene lookup returns CDR1 DFQATT and CDR2 SNEGSKA (reference sequence). V was trimmed by 4 bases and J by 3 bases, leaving 15 bases between them. CDR3 sequence (DNA): TGCAGTGCTACCGTATTTAGGGGGTACACTGAAGCTTTCTTT. Translation gives CSATVFRGYTEAFF.

The rearrangement joins TRBV4-3 to TRBJ1-2; the D gene is possibly TRBD1 (5 bases). V was trimmed by 3 bases and J by 5 bases, leaving 16 bases between them. CDR1 is LGHNA, CDR2 YSLEER, per germline. This CDR3 comprises 15 residues. The DNA of the CDR3 is TGCGCCAGCAGCCAGTACCAGGGCGGGGAGTATGGCTACACCTTC. This encodes CASSQYQGGEYGYTF.

The V call is TRBV20-1, the J call TRBJ2-2; 12 nucleotides align to TRBD1. Per germline, CDR1 DFQATT and CDR2 SNEGSKA (reference sequence). This CDR3 is built from 15 residues. With 8 bases clipped from V and 6 bases from J, the junction kept 10 bases outside the gene matches. The CDR3 loop reads CSSAPGQGASGELFF. The CDR3 DNA reads as TGCAGTTCGGCACCGGGACAGGGGGCATCCGGGGAGCTGTTTTTT.

This clonotype was counted a few times. V gene TRBV5-1 combines with J gene TRBJ1-1, with D perhaps matching TRBD1 (5 bases). The CDR3 has 16 amino acids. Germline CDR1 is SGHRS and CDR2 is YFSETQ. Trimming cost V 4 bases and J 3 bases, with 19 bases left between them. CDR3 sequence (DNA): TGCGCCAGCAGCCCGGGGGTCGGGGGAAGTTACACTGAAGCTTTCTTT. It yields the protein CASSPGVGGSYTEAFF.